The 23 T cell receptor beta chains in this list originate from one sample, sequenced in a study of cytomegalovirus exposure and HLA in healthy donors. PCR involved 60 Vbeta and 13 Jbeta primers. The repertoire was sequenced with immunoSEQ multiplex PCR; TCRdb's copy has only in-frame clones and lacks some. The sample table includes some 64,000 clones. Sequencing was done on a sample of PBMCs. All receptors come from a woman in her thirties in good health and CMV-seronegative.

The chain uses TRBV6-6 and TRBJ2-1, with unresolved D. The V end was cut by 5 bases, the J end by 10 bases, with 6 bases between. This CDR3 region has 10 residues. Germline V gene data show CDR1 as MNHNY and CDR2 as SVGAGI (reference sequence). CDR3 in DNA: TGTGCCAGCAGTCATGGCGAGCAGTTCTTC. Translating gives CASSHGEQFF.

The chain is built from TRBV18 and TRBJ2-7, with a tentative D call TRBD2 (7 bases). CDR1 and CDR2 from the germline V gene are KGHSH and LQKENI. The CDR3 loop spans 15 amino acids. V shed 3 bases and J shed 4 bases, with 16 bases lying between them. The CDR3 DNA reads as TGTGCCAGCTCACCCACGGGGGGCTTTGGGTACGAGCAGTACTTC. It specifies CASSPTGGFGYEQYF. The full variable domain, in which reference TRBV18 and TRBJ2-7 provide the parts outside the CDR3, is NAGVMQNPRHLVRRRGQEARLRCSPMKGHSHVYWYRQLPEEGLKFMVYLQKENIIDESGMPKERFSAEFPKEGPSILRIQQVVRGDSAAYFCASSPTGGFGYEQYFGPGTRLTVT.

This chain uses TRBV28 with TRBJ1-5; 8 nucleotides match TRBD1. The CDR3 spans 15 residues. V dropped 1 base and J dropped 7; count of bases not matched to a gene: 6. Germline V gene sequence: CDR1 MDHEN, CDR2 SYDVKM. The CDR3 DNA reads TGTGCCAGCAGTTTATTCCAGGGGGCCGTCCAGCCCCAGCATTTT. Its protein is CASSLFQGAVQPQHF.

The DNA for the CDR3 is TGTGCCAGCAGTCCGGGACAGGCGGCAGAGACCCAGTACTTC. Its protein is CASSPGQAAETQYF. The chain has TRBV28 and TRBJ2-5; TRBD1 matches 8 bases. Germline values: CDR1 MDHEN, CDR2 SYDVKM. With V trimmed by 5 bases and J by 4 bases, 6 bases remained unmatched. The CDR3 sequence is 14 residues long. Full variable domain (rest looked up from reference TRBV28 and TRBJ2-5): DVKVTQSSRYLVKRTGEKVFLECVQDMDHENMFWYRQDPGLGLRLIYFSYDVKMKEKGDIPEGYSVSREKKERFSLILESASTNQTSMYLCASSPGQAAETQYFGPGTRLLVL.

CDR3 in amino acids: CASISARDTGELFF. The CDR3 bases are TGTGCCAGCATTTCGGCCCGGGACACCGGGGAGCTGTTTTTT. V is TRBV6-5 and J is TRBJ2-2, with D unclear. V lost 7 bases and J lost 3, with 12 bases in between. The CDR3 is made up of 14 amino acids. CDR1 is MNHEY, CDR2 SVGAGI, per germline.

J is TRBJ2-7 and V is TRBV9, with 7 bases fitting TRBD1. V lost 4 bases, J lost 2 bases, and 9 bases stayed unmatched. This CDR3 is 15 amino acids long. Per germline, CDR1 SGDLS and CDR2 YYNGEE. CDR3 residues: CASSPRQGLAYEQYF. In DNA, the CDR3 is TGTGCCAGCAGCCCCCGACAGGGTCTTGCCTACGAGCAGTACTTC.

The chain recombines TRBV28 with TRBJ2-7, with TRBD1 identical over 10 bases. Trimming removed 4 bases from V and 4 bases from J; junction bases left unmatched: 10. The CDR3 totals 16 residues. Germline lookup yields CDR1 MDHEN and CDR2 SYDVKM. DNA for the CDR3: TGTGCCAGCAGTTCCGCCCGACAGGGGGCTTTGTACGAGCAGTACTTC. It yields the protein CASSSARQGALYEQYF.

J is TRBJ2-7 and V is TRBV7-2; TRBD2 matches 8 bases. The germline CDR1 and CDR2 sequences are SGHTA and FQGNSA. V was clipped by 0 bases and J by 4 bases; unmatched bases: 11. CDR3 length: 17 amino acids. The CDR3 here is CASSLALVLAGVYEQYF. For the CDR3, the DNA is TGTGCCAGCAGCTTAGCGCTAGTGCTAGCGGGTGTATACGAGCAGTACTTC.

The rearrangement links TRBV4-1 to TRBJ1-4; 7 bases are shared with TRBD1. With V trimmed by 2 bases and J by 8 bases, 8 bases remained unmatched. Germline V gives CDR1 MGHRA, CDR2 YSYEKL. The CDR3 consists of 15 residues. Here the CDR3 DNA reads TGCGCCAGCAGCCAAACGACAGGGATTGACGAAAAACTGTTTTTT. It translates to CASSQTTGIDEKLFF.

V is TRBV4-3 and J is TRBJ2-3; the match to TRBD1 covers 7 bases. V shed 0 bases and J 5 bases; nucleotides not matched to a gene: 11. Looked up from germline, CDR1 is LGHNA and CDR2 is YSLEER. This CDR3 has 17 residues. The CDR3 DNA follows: TGCGCCAGCAGCCAAGAAGAGAGGCAGGGGGTTTTAGATACGCAGTATTTT. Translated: CASSQEERQGVLDTQYF.

The CDR3 nucleotides are TGCGCCAGCAGCTTGGAAACTATTCGGGGGGGGGATGAGCAGTTCTTC. It specifies CASSLETIRGGDEQFF. The chain carries TRBV5-1 and TRBJ2-1, with 8 nucleotides matching TRBD2. The CDR3 loop spans 16 amino acids. Per germline, CDR1 SGHRS and CDR2 YFSETQ. Trimming removed 0 bases from V and 8 bases from J; junction bases left unmatched: 10.

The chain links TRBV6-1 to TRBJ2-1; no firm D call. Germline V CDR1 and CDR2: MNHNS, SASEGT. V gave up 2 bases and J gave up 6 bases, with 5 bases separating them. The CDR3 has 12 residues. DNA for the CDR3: TGTGCCAGCAGTGAAACAAGCAATGAGCAGTTCTTC. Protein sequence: CASSETSNEQFF.

The CDR3 DNA reads as TGTGCCATCAGTTCTGGACAGGGAACTTCCACTAATGAAAAACTGTTTTTT. Its translation is CAISSGQGTSTNEKLFF. The V gene is TRBV10-3, the J gene TRBJ1-4; 8 nucleotides match TRBD1. Per the germline V gene, CDR1 is ENHRY and CDR2 is SYGVKD. J lost 2 bases, V lost 5 bases, and 10 bases had no gene match. This CDR3 is 17 amino acids long.

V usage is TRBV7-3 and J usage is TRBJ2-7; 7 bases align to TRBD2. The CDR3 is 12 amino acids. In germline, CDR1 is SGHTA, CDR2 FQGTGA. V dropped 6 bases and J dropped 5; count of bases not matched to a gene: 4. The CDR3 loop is CASSRGGNEQYF. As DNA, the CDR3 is TGTGCCAGCAGTCGGGGAGGGAACGAGCAGTACTTC.

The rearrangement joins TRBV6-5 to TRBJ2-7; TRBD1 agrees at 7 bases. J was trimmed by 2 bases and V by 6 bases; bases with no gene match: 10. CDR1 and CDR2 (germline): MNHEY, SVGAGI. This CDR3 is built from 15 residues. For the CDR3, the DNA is TGTGCCAGCAGCCCCCTACAGGGGAGAACCTACGAGCAGTACTTC. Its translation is CASSPLQGRTYEQYF.

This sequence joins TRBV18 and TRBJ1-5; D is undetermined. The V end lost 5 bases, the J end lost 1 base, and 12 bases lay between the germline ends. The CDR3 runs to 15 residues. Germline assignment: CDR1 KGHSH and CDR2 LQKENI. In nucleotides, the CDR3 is TGTGCCAGCTCAGCTGAGGGATCGAGCAATCAGCCCCAGCATTTT. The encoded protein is CASSAEGSSNQPQHF.

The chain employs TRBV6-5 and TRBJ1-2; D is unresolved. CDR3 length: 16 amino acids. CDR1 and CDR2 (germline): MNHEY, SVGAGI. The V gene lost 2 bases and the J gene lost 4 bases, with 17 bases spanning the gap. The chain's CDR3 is CASSYQSGSSGYGYTF. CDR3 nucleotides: TGTGCCAGCAGTTACCAAAGTGGGTCCTCGGGCTATGGCTACACCTTC.

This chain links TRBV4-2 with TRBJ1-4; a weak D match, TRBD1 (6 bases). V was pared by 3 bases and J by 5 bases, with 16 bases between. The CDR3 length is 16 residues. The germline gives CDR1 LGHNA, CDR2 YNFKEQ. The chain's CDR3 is CASSQEEQGRNEKLFF. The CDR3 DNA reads TGTGCCAGCAGCCAGGAAGAACAGGGTAGAAATGAAAAACTGTTTTTT.

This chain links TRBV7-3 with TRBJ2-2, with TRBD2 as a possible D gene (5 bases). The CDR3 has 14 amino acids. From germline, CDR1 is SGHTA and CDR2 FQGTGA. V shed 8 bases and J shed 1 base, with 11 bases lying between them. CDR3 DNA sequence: TGTGCCAGCGGAGCCGGACTGAACACCGGGGAGCTGTTTTTT. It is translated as CASGAGLNTGELFF.

CDR3 sequence (DNA): TGCGCCAGCAGCCAAGTTTCGCGACAGTCTGGGGCCAACGTCCTGACTTTC. Its translation: CASSQVSRQSGANVLTF. The chain is built from TRBV4-1 and TRBJ2-6; the D gene is possibly TRBD1 (5 bases). V lost 1 base, J lost 1 base, and 11 bases lay in between. CDR3 length equals 17 residues. Per the germline V gene, CDR1 is MGHRA and CDR2 is YSYEKL.

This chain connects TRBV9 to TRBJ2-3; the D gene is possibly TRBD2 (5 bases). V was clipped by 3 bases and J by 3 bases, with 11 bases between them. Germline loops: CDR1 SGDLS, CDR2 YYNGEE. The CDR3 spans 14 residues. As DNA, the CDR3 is TGTGCCAGCAGCGAACAACTAGGTACAGATACGCAGTATTTT. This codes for CASSEQLGTDTQYF.

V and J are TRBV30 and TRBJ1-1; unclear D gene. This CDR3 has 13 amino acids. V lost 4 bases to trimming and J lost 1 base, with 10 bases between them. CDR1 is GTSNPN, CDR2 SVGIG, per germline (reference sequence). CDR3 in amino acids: CAWNMVRNTEAFF. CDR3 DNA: TGTGCCTGGAATATGGTTAGGAACACTGAAGCTTTCTTT.

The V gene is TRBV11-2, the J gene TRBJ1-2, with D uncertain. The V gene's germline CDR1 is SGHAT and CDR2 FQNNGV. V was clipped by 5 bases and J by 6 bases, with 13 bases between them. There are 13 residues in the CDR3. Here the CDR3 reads CASSTPRTDGYTF. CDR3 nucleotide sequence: TGTGCCAGCAGCACGCCAAGGACTGATGGCTACACCTTC.